These T cell receptor beta chains were read from a single sample in a study of cytomegalovirus exposure and HLA in healthy donors. Here immunoSEQ multiplex PCR was the method, and the copy in TCRdb shows in-frame clones only, minus some. The repertoire holds under 100,000 clones, with around three quarters as singletons. The sample comprised PBMCs. These receptors were obtained from a human donor in good health. Each CDR3 is given with its conserved first and last residue. The D gene is left open where the match is weak. The size field is filled for only some rows; it gives once, few, many or a size class.

V	size	J	D	DNA	CDR3
TRBV4-1	once	TRBJ2-2	.	TGCGCCAGCAGCCTAGGAAGCGGCGGGGAGCTGTTTTTT	CASSLGSGGELFF
TRBV29-1	.	TRBJ1-4	.	TGCAGCGCCCTACAGGAAAAACTGTTTTTT	CSALQEKLFF
TRBV27	.	TRBJ2-3	.	TGTGCCAGCAGTTTAGCCACAGGGTTCACAGATACGCAGTATTTT	CASSLATGFTDTQYF
TRBV7-2	.	TRBJ2-3	.	TGTGCCAGCAGCCCAGCGGATACGCAGTATTTT	CASSPADTQYF
TRBV5-1	.	TRBJ1-1	TRBD1	TGCGCCAGCAGCCCGGACAGGGGCACTGAAGCTTTCTTT	CASSPDRGTEAFF
TRBV19	.	TRBJ1-2	TRBD1	TGTGCCAGTAATAACAGGGGGTTGAACTATGGCTACACCTTC	CASNNRGLNYGYTF
TRBV30	.	TRBJ2-1	.	TGTGCCTGGAGTGGACAAGATTACAATGAGCAGTTCTTC	CAWSGQDYNEQFF
TRBV7-9	few	TRBJ2-2	.	TGTGCCAGCAGTCACCTGGGCCTACCCCCCGGGGAGCTGTTTTTT	CASSHLGLPPGELFF
TRBV6-5	.	TRBJ1-2	.	TGTGCCAGCAGACCCCGCGGGCCTAACTATGGCTACACCTTC	CASRPRGPNYGYTF
TRBV5-5	.	TRBJ1-1	TRBD1	TGTGCCAGCAGCTTAATAGGAGGTGGACAGGGGAACACTGAAGCTTTCTTT	CASSLIGGGQGNTEAFF
TRBV14	once	TRBJ2-7	.	TGTGCCAGCAGCCAACTAGGCGGGGAGCAGTACTTC	CASSQLGGEQYF
TRBV4-1	.	TRBJ2-3	.	TGCGCCAGCAGCCAAGAGGTCGGAGGATCTAGCACAGATACGCAGTATTTT	CASSQEVGGSSTDTQYF
TRBV11-2	few	TRBJ1-6	.	TGTGCCAGCAGACAAGCAGGGGATGTGCCCCTCCACTTT	CASRQAGDVPLHF
TRBV7-9	.	TRBJ2-3	.	TGTGCCAGCAGCCCTTACACAGATACGCAGTATTTT	CASSPYTDTQYF
TRBV7-2	medium-sized	TRBJ2-1	TRBD2	TGTGCCAGCAGCCCCGGACTAGCGGGAGCCAATGAGCAGTTCTTC	CASSPGLAGANEQFF
TRBV30	.	TRBJ2-3	.	TGTGCCTGGTGTATTGTTAACACAGATACGCAGTATTTT	CAWCIVNTDTQYF
TRBV5-1	few	TRBJ1-2	.	TGCGCCAGCAGCTTGGACGCGAATAACTATGGCTACACCTTC	CASSLDANNYGYTF
TRBV11-2	once	TRBJ2-1	TRBD1	TGTGCCAGCAGCTTAGTTACAGGGGTCAATGAGCAGTTCTTC	CASSLVTGVNEQFF
TRBV4-1	.	TRBJ2-2	.	TGCGCCAGCAAAATGGGGGGGGCAACGAACACCGGGGAGCTGTTTTTT	CASKMGGATNTGELFF
TRBV7-9	once	TRBJ2-2	.	TGTGCCAGCAGCCTCAAGAGGCCTGGCGGGGAGCTGTTTTTT	CASSLKRPGGELFF
TRBV7-9	.	TRBJ1-2	TRBD1	TGTGCCACCCCGGCGGGACAGACTTTTAACTATGGCTACACCTTC	CATPAGQTFNYGYTF
TRBV30	.	TRBJ2-7	.	TGTGCCTGGAGTGTTTATCCCCCCGAGCAGTACTTC	CAWSVYPPEQYF
TRBV7-6	.	TRBJ2-1	TRBD2	TGTGCCAGCAGCTTAGCCAATCTAGCGGGGTATGGTGAGCAGTTCTTC	CASSLANLAGYGEQFF
TRBV29-1	.	TRBJ1-5	.	TGCAGCGTTGGAGGGAAGGGTCAGCCCCAGCATTTT	CSVGGKGQPQHF
TRBV29-1	once	TRBJ2-1	.	TGCAGCGTTGAAGATTATTCAGGATCACTTCTGTTACCTGGTGAGCAGTTCTTC	CSVEDYSGSLLLPGEQFF
TRBV5-4	once	TRBJ2-3	TRBD1	TGTGCCAGCAGCCCCGGGACAGGGGGAACAGATACGCAGTATTTT	CASSPGTGGTDTQYF
TRBV15	.	TRBJ2-7	TRBD1	TGTGCCACCAGCCTGAACAGGGGTTACGAGCAGTACTTC	CATSLNRGYEQYF
TRBV6-5	.	TRBJ2-1	.	TGTGCCAGCAGCCCAGATGGGAGCCCGAACAATGAGCAGTTCTTC	CASSPDGSPNNEQFF
TRBV7-8	few	TRBJ1-1	.	TGTGCCAGCAGCCCAGACACGAACACTGAAGCTTTCTTT	CASSPDTNTEAFF
TRBV5-6	.	TRBJ2-3	TRBD2	TGTGCCAGTACTGGACTAGCGGGAGAGGTTACGCAGTATTTT	CASTGLAGEVTQYF
TRBV7-2	few	TRBJ1-6	.	TGTGCCAGCAGCTTAGTCGGTAATTCACCCCTCCACTTT	CASSLVGNSPLHF
TRBV4-3	.	TRBJ1-6	.	TGCGCCAGCAGCCCTATGAGCTCCTATAATTCACCCCTCCACTTT	CASSPMSSYNSPLHF
TRBV25-1	.	TRBJ1-2	TRBD1	TGTGCCAGCAGTGACCCGGGACAGGCTGCTTATTGCGGCTACACCTTC	CASSDPGQAAYCGYTF
TRBV4-3	.	TRBJ1-5	.	TGCGCCAGCAGCCAAGGGAGAGGGAGGCCCGGTACCGTGAGCAATCAGCCCCAGCATTTT	CASSQGRGRPGTVSNQPQHF
TRBV27	.	TRBJ1-4	.	TGTGCCAGCAGTTTTTCAACACTGGCGGGTGAAAAACTGTTTTTT	CASSFSTLAGEKLFF
TRBV19	.	TRBJ1-2	TRBD1	TGTGCCAGTAGGAAACAGGGGGCTCATGGCTACACCTTC	CASRKQGAHGYTF
TRBV19	.	TRBJ2-7	.	TGTGCCAGTAGTATAGGCGGCTACGAGCAGTACTTC	CASSIGGYEQYF
TRBV4-3	.	TRBJ2-1	.	TGCGCCAGCAGCCACTCCCGGGGAGTGAACAATGAGCAGTTCTTC	CASSHSRGVNNEQFF
TRBV11-2	.	TRBJ2-4	.	TGTGCCAGCAGCGAAGGGTTGAGCGAGCGGACCCTAGCCAAAAACATTCAGTACTTC	CASSEGLSERTLAKNIQYF
TRBV11-2	.	TRBJ2-7	.	TGTGCCAGCAGCTTAGGTGCGGGGTTCAGCGAGCAGTACTTC	CASSLGAGFSEQYF
TRBV5-1	.	TRBJ1-1	TRBD1	TGCGCCAGCAGCCCTGACAGGGTGGGAACTGAAGCTTTCTTT	CASSPDRVGTEAFF
TRBV5-4	.	TRBJ2-3	TRBD2	TGTGCCAGCAGCTTAAGGGGCGGGGGGATCACAGATACGCAGTATTTT	CASSLRGGGITDTQYF
TRBV4-3	.	TRBJ2-3	TRBD2	TGCGCCAGCAGTTTAGCGGGAGCCAGGGGGGATACGCAGTATTTT	CASSLAGARGDTQYF
TRBV27	.	TRBJ1-5	.	TGTGCCAGCAGTTTCTACGATCAGCCCCAGCATTTT	CASSFYDQPQHF
TRBV30	.	TRBJ2-7	TRBD2	TGTGCCTGGGCGTCCATTCGGGCTAGCGGGAGCCACGAGCAGTACTTC	CAWASIRASGSHEQYF
TRBV10-2	.	TRBJ1-1	.	TGCGCCAGCACTCCGGCCCGGAGCCCTGAAGCTTTCTTT	CASTPARSPEAFF
TRBV9	once	TRBJ2-2	.	TGTGCCAGCAGCGTAACTGGAGCGGGCTCCGGGGAGCTGTTTTTT	CASSVTGAGSGELFF
TRBV5-1	few	TRBJ2-3	.	TGCGCCAGCAGCTTGGCGGGGAGCACAGATACGCAGTATTTT	CASSLAGSTDTQYF
TRBV13	.	TRBJ2-7	TRBD1	TGTGCCAGCAGCGGGGGGACAGGACGTTCCTACGAGCAGTACTTC	CASSGGTGRSYEQYF
TRBV19	few	TRBJ2-7	TRBD1	TGTGCCAGTAGTCCGCGGACAGGGGGGACCTACGAGCAGTACTTC	CASSPRTGGTYEQYF
TRBV11-3	.	TRBJ1-1	.	TGTGCCAGCAGCTTAGGCAGGGGGAACACTGAAGCTTTCTTT	CASSLGRGNTEAFF
TRBV5-4	.	TRBJ2-7	TRBD2	TGTGCCAGCAGCTCGGGGGGACCCCCGAGAACCTACGAGCAGTACTTC	CASSSGGPPRTYEQYF
TRBV7-9	.	TRBJ2-3	.	TGTGCCAGCAGCTGGATTGGAGGGGGCACAGATACGCAGTATTTT	CASSWIGGGTDTQYF
TRBV7-9	.	TRBJ1-4	TRBD1	TGTGCCAGCAGCCAAGGGACAGCAACTAATGAAAAACTGTTTTTT	CASSQGTATNEKLFF
TRBV19	.	TRBJ1-3	.	TGTGCCAGTAGTATTCTAGGCCAGAATGCTGGAAACACCATATATTTT	CASSILGQNAGNTIYF